This is a list of T cell receptor beta chains from one sample in a study of CD8 T cells in Susac syndrome. Using its own MiXCR run on the immunoSEQ multiplex PCR reads, TCRdb lists one record per CDR3 protein. The repertoire includes approximately 190,000 distinct CDR3 sequences, approximately 95% of them detected once, and 0.09% to 0.12% sits in the top ten. Sequencing was done on a sample of CD4+ T cells from PBMCs. The receptor set was obtained from a human donor in good health. CDR3s include the opening cysteine and the closing phenylalanine or tryptophan. Fields, in order: clone size, CDR3 length, J gene, V gene, D gene, CDR3 DNA, CDR3 protein. D genes are given only for firm matches. Not every row has a clone size; where given, it reads once, few, many or a size class.

NA,16,TRBJ1-3,TRBV15,NA,TGTGCCACCAGCAGAGACCCTGTCCGCTCTGGAAACACCATATATTTT,CATSRDPVRSGNTIYF
NA,14,TRBJ2-7,TRBV5-1,TRBD2,TGCGCCAGCAGCTTATCTAGCGGGGAATACGAGCAGTACTTC,CASSLSSGEYEQYF
once,16,TRBJ1-5,TRBV4-2,NA,TGTGCCAGCAGCCTATTGGCAGGGACTGGCAATCAGCCCCAGCATTTT,CASSLLAGTGNQPQHF
once,11,TRBJ1-1,TRBV30,TRBD1,TGTGCCTGGAGCCGGACAGGAGAAGCTTTCTTT,CAWSRTGEAFF
NA,11,TRBJ1-1,TRBV2,TRBD1,TGTGCCAGCAGAGACAGGGGTGGAGCTTTCTTT,CASRDRGGAFF
once,12,TRBJ1-2,TRBV4-3,TRBD1,TGCGCCAGCAGCAGGACAGGGGTTGGCTACACCTTC,CASSRTGVGYTF
NA,17,TRBJ2-7,TRBV28,TRBD2,TGTGCCAGCAGTTTGCTGCCCAGCGGGGGGGGTTACTACGAGCAGTACTTC,CASSLLPSGGGYYEQYF
once,15,TRBJ2-5,TRBV7-2,TRBD2,TGTGCCAGCAGCTTCCCGTCGGCGGGAGGGGAGACCCAGTACTTC,CASSFPSAGGETQYF
NA,16,TRBJ2-2,TRBV12-3/TRBV12-4,TRBD2,TGTGCCAGCAGGGTACTAGCGGGGGGCCGCACCGGGGAGCTGTTTTTT,CASRVLAGGRTGELFF
NA,17,TRBJ2-2,TRBV29-1,NA,TGCAGCGTTGATTCTGGGGGGGAGACAGGGAACACCGGGGAGCTGTTTTTT,CSVDSGGETGNTGELFF
NA,16,TRBJ1-4,TRBV7-8,NA,TGTGCCAGCAGCCCAATCCGGGCGGCAACTAATGAAAAACTGTTTTTT,CASSPIRAATNEKLFF
NA,14,TRBJ1-2,TRBV12-3/TRBV12-4,TRBD1,TGTGCCAGCAGTCCGGCAGGGGGTTGGGAAGGCTACACCTTC,CASSPAGGWEGYTF
NA,16,TRBJ2-5,TRBV20-1,TRBD2,TGCAGTGCTAGACAACAAGCGGGGGCCGTCCAAGAGACCCAGTACTTC,CSARQQAGAVQETQYF
NA,15,TRBJ1-5,TRBV4-3,NA,TGCGCCAGCAGCCAAAGGACGGGGAGCAATCAGCCCCAGCATTTT,CASSQRTGSNQPQHF
few,15,TRBJ2-7,TRBV29-1,TRBD1,TGCAGCGTCGAAAAAGGCACAGGGGGCTCCTACGAGCAGTACTTC,CSVEKGTGGSYEQYF
NA,13,TRBJ1-1,TRBV29-1,NA,TGCAGCGTTGTCTGGCGGGCGGGACTAGAAGCTTTCTTT,CSVVWRAGLEAFF
NA,16,TRBJ1-2,TRBV7-2,NA,TGTGCCAGCAGCCAATCCCCCGCGACCGCTCAGTATGGCTACACCTTC,CASSQSPATAQYGYTF
NA,13,TRBJ1-5,TRBV27,NA,TGTGCCAGCAGTTTGAGGGAGAATCAGCCCCAGCATTTT,CASSLRENQPQHF
NA,16,TRBJ1-3,TRBV7-9,NA,TGTGCCAGCAGCTTACTCAAGGGCGGCTCTGGAAACACCATATATTTT,CASSLLKGGSGNTIYF
NA,15,TRBJ1-2,TRBV29-1,NA,TGCAGCGTTGAAGGGGGCCATGGGTCGGTCCATGGCTACACCTTC,CSVEGGHGSVHGYTF
NA,15,TRBJ2-5,TRBV5-5,NA,TGTGCCAGCAGCTCAGGCGGGCCTAGAGGAGAGACCCAGTACTTC,CASSSGGPRGETQYF
NA,14,TRBJ1-2,TRBV11-1,NA,TGTGCCAGCAGCCTCACGACAGGAGTCTATGGCTACACCTTC,CASSLTTGVYGYTF
NA,14,TRBJ1-6,TRBV19,TRBD1,TGTGCCAGTATGGACAGGGCTGATAATTCACCCCTCCACTTT,CASMDRADNSPLHF
NA,13,TRBJ1-2,TRBV2,NA,TGTGCCAGCAGTGATGTCAGTATAAGTGGCTACACCTTC,CASSDVSISGYTF
NA,20,TRBJ1-1,TRBV4-1,NA,TGCGCCAGCAGCCAAGATCAAGGGGGACACGGGGGGCGAAGGAACACTGAAGCTTTCTTT,CASSQDQGGHGGRRNTEAFF
NA,13,TRBJ2-6,TRBV29-1,NA,TGCAGCGTCACAGGGTTTGGGGCCAACGTCCTGACTTTC,CSVTGFGANVLTF
NA,16,TRBJ1-1,TRBV4-1,NA,TGCGCCAGCAGCCAGGGGGCAGGGCGTCGGTACACTGAAGCTTTCTTT,CASSQGAGRRYTEAFF
NA,14,TRBJ1-4,TRBV5-1,TRBD1,TGCGCCAGCAGATTGGACAGGGGGCGCGGAAAACTGTTTTTT,CASRLDRGRGKLFF
NA,15,TRBJ2-5,TRBV9,NA,TGTGCCAGCAGCGTAGGAGACGACAGACAAGAGACCCAGTACTTC,CASSVGDDRQETQYF
NA,14,TRBJ1-2,TRBV7-2,NA,TGTGCCAGCAGCCCCTTGAGCTCGGGATATGGCTACACCTTC,CASSPLSSGYGYTF
NA,12,TRBJ2-1,TRBV19,NA,TGTGCCAGTAGTATAGATCCTGTTGAGCAGTTCTTC,CASSIDPVEQFF
NA,14,TRBJ1-3,TRBV20-1,NA,TGCAGTGCTAGTCCTTCAGGGTTGGGAAACACCATATATTTT,CSASPSGLGNTIYF
NA,16,TRBJ1-2,TRBV19,NA,TGTGCCAGTCGGGACCGCGCCACCGTAGCTAACTATGGCTACACCTTC,CASRDRATVANYGYTF
NA,17,TRBJ2-1,TRBV19,TRBD2,TGTGCTTCCCGTAGGCTAGCGGGGGGTCGCTCCTACAATGAGCAGTTCTTC,CASRRLAGGRSYNEQFF
NA,12,TRBJ2-5,TRBV5-1,NA,TGCGCCAGCAGTTGGCTAGAAGAGACCCAGTACTTC,CASSWLEETQYF
NA,14,TRBJ1-2,TRBV28,TRBD1,TGTGCCAGCCTCCGGGACAGGGTCTTAAATGGCTACACCTTC,CASLRDRVLNGYTF
NA,11,TRBJ2-1,TRBV30,NA,TGTGCCTGGAGTACCCTCAATGAGCAGTTCTTC,CAWSTLNEQFF
once,12,TRBJ2-7,TRBV6-6,NA,TGTGCCAGCAGTTACCTTCCCTACGAGCAGTACTTC,CASSYLPYEQYF
NA,18,TRBJ2-3,TRBV19,TRBD2,TGTGCCAGTAGTATAGTGCACCCACTGGGACTAAGAACAGATACGCAGTATTTT,CASSIVHPLGLRTDTQYF
NA,15,TRBJ1-2,TRBV2,NA,TGTGCCAGCAGTGAAGGCTGGGCAGACTCCTATGGCTACACCTTC,CASSEGWADSYGYTF
NA,13,TRBJ2-3,TRBV5-6,NA,TGTGCCAGCAGCCTGACAGTCCAGGGTACGCAGTATTTT,CASSLTVQGTQYF
NA,12,TRBJ1-1,TRBV29-1,NA,TGCAGCGTTGAAGGGACGAACACTGAAGCTTTCTTT,CSVEGTNTEAFF
once,13,TRBJ1-5,TRBV6-2/TRBV6-3,NA,TGTGCCAGCAACAACTACAGGGATCAGCCCCAGCATTTT,CASNNYRDQPQHF
NA,16,TRBJ2-5,TRBV19,TRBD2,TGTGCCAGTATGAGACTAGCGGGGGGGCCTCAAGAGACCCAGTACTTC,CASMRLAGGPQETQYF
NA,11,TRBJ1-1,TRBV12-3/TRBV12-4,NA,TGTGCCAGCAGTTTGGGGCAGGCGCATTTCTTT,CASSLGQAHFF
NA,16,TRBJ2-3,TRBV7-9,NA,TGTGCCAGCAGCTTAGGAGGAGCAGGGAATACAGATACGCAGTATTTT,CASSLGGAGNTDTQYF
NA,13,TRBJ2-6,TRBV19,NA,TGTGCCAGTACAACGGTTTGGGCCAACGTCCTGACTTTC,CASTTVWANVLTF
NA,13,TRBJ2-1,TRBV2,NA,TGTGCCAGGGGATGGATCGAATTCAATGAGCAGTTCTTC,CARGWIEFNEQFF
NA,15,TRBJ2-2,TRBV7-2,NA,TGTGCCAGCAGCCTCGACAGAACTTCCACCGGGGAGCTGTTTTTT,CASSLDRTSTGELFF